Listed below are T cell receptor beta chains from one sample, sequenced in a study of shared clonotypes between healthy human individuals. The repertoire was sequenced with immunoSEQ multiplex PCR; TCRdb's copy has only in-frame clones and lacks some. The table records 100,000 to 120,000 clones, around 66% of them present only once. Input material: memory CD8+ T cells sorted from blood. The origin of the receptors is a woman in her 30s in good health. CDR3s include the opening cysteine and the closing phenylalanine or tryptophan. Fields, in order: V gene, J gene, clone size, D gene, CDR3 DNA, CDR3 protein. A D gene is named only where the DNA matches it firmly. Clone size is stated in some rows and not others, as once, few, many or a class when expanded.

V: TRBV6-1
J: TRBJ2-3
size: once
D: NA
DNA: TGTGCCAGCACTTACGGCGGAGACACAGATACGCAGTATTTT
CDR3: CASTYGGDTDTQYF

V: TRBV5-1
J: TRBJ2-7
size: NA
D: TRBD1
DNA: TGCGCCAGCAGCTTAAGGACAGGGATGGACGAGCAGTACTTC
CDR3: CASSLRTGMDEQYF

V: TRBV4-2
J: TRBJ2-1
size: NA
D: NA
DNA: TGTGCCAGCAGCCAGGCGCGACTCGGGACACGGACCTACAATGAGCAGTTCTTC
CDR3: CASSQARLGTRTYNEQFF

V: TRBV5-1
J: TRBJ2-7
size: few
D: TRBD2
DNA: TGCGCCAGCAGCTTGGCCCTTAGCGGGAGACCCCCGCGGTACGAGCAGTACTTC
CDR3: CASSLALSGRPPRYEQYF

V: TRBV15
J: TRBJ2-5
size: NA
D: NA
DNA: TGTGCCACCAGCAGCGGCCGAGACCAAGAGACCCAGTACTTC
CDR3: CATSSGRDQETQYF

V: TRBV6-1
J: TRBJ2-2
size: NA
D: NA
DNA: TGTGCCAGCACTGCGACTTACACCGGGGAGCTGTTTTTT
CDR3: CASTATYTGELFF

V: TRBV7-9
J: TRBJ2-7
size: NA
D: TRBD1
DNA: TGTGCCAGCAGCCCTCCAGGGACAGCAAGGACTTACGAGCAGTACTTC
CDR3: CASSPPGTARTYEQYF

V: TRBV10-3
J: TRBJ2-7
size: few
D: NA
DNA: TGTGCCATCAGTGCAGAGTTCTACGAGCAGTACTTC
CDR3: CAISAEFYEQYF

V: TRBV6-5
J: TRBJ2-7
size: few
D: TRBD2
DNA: TGTGCCATCAGTGGCCGAGAGGGGCTAGCGGTCTCATACTTC
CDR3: CAISGREGLAVSYF

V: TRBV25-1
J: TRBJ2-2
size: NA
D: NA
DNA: TGTGCCAGCAGTGAAAACAAGGGTATCACCGGGGAGCTGTTTTTT
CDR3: CASSENKGITGELFF

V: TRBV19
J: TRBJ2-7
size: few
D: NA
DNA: TGTGCCAGTCGACCTCATCCGACAGGCTACGAGCAGTACTTC
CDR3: CASRPHPTGYEQYF

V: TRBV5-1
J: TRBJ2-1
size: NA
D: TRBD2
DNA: TGCGCCAGCAGGGGACCATGGACTAGCGGGAGTGGGAGCTCCTACAATGAGCAGTTCTTC
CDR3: CASRGPWTSGSGSSYNEQFF